This is a list of T cell receptor beta chains from one sample in a study of blood T cells in healthy people across ages. TCRdb redid the calling of the 5' RACE reads with MiXCR, one entry per CDR3 protein. Counted here are 1.8 million or so distinct CDR3 sequences, about 39% occurring once; the ten biggest clones make up under 25%. The sequencing input was blood. The receptors originated from a human donor in good health. CDR3s include the opening cysteine and the closing phenylalanine or tryptophan. D genes are given only for firm matches. The listing skips clone size in some rows; elsewhere it reads once, few, many or a size class.

V gene	clone size	J gene	D gene	CDR3 DNA	CDR3 protein
TRBV20-1	few	TRBJ2-1	TRBD2	TGCAGTGCCCCTCGGCTAGCGGGGGGGCTGAGTGAGCAGTTCTTC	CSAPRLAGGLSEQFF
TRBV20-1	NA	TRBJ2-7	NA	TGCAGTGCTAGAGATCCTAGGGACAAGCTCTACGAGCAGTACTTC	CSARDPRDKLYEQYF
TRBV4-1	few	TRBJ2-6	TRBD1	TGCGCCAGCAGCCAACGACAGGGTTCCTCTGGGGCCAACGTCCTGACTTTC	CASSQRQGSSGANVLTF
TRBV6-2/TRBV6-3	NA	TRBJ2-1	NA	TGTGCCAGCAGGGGTAGGGGAGGGACAGGCAATTACAATGAGCAGTTCTTC	CASRGRGGTGNYNEQFF
TRBV4-3	few	TRBJ2-4	NA	TGCGCCAGCAGCCAAGAGTTAACAGGGGAGGATCTAGCCAAAAACATTCAGTACTTC	CASSQELTGEDLAKNIQYF
TRBV4-2	NA	TRBJ1-2	NA	TGTGCCAGCAGCACGTCCGGGGCAGGAAATGGCTACACCTTC	CASSTSGAGNGYTF
TRBV30	few	TRBJ2-5	NA	TGTGCCTGCCTACGACAGAGCCAAGAGACCCAGTACTTC	CACLRQSQETQYF
TRBV12-3/TRBV12-4	NA	TRBJ2-7	TRBD1	TGTGCCAGCAGTTTAGTTCGACAGGGGCAGTACGAGCAGTACTTC	CASSLVRQGQYEQYF
TRBV20-1	few	TRBJ2-5	NA	TGCAGTGCGAGAGGTGTTGGGGGTTTGGAGACCCAGTACTTC	CSARGVGGLETQYF
TRBV9	NA	TRBJ2-1	TRBD2	TGTGCCAGCAGGAGCGGGACGAACAATGAGCAGTTCTTC	CASRSGTNNEQFF
TRBV5-6	NA	TRBJ1-2	NA	TGTGCCAGCTCTATCCTGGCGCTAAACCACACCTTC	CASSILALNHTF
TRBV7-7	few	TRBJ2-5	NA	TGTGCCAGCAGCTTAGCGGGGGGCGAGCAAGAGACCCAGTACTTC	CASSLAGGEQETQYF
TRBV10-3	once	TRBJ1-1	TRBD1	TGTGCCATCAGACAGGGGAAAGACACTGAAGCTTTCTTT	CAIRQGKDTEAFF
TRBV6-2/TRBV6-3	few	TRBJ2-7	NA	TGTGCCTCCCGGACAGTCTCCTACGAGCAGTACTTC	CASRTVSYEQYF
TRBV6-5	NA	TRBJ2-6	TRBD1	TGTGCCGGCAGAAGGGACAGCTTCTCTGGGGCCAACGTCCTGACTTTC	CAGRRDSFSGANVLTF
TRBV3-1	NA	TRBJ1-5	NA	TGTGCCAGCAGTACTGGGGGCCACACTCATGATGCACTGTGTAGCAATCAGCCCCAGCATTTT	CASSTGGHTHDALCSNQPQHF
TRBV29-1	few	TRBJ2-1	TRBD1	TGCGGCGGGACAGGGGCCTACAATGAGCAGTTCTTC	CGGTGAYNEQFF